These T cell receptor beta chains were read from a single sample in a study of neoadjuvant anti-PD-1 for oral cavity cancer. Libraries were prepared by immunoSEQ multiplex PCR; TCRdb keeps only in-frame clonotypes and omits some of them. Of around 34,000 clones in the sample, 85% to 90% were seen once. Material: PBMCs, obtained before nivolumab (anti-PD-1) treatment. These TCRs come from a person between 40 and 85 years old with oral cavity squamous cell carcinoma. CDR3s include the opening cysteine and the closing phenylalanine or tryptophan. A D gene is named only where the DNA matches it firmly. A clone size is listed for some rows: how often the clone was seen (once, few, many), or a class if it is expanded.

v_call | clone_size | d_call | cdr3_aa
TRBV5-4 | once | NA | CASSPPQGMGTEAFF
TRBV27 | NA | TRBD1 | CASSMTGNNQPQHF
TRBV19 | NA | NA | CASSSGQLGNQPQHF
TRBV6-1 | NA | TRBD1 | CASARDRVGGYTF
TRBV5-4 | NA | NA | CASSLGGTRYGYTF
TRBV6-4 | NA | TRBD2 | CASSDDGGGYNEQFF
TRBV27 | NA | NA | CASSDTVATEAFF
TRBV2 | NA | TRBD1 | CASIFGTGENSPLHF
TRBV7-8 | NA | NA | CASSRDIYEQYF
TRBV13 | NA | TRBD2 | CASSLAGGNIQYF
TRBV7-9 | NA | NA | CASSLGLGEQFF
TRBV5-6 | NA | NA | CASSRTPGHRNQPQHF
TRBV4-3 | NA | TRBD1 | CASSQDKLDRDSYQPQHF
TRBV2 | NA | NA | CASKTERDSYNSPLHF
TRBV7-8 | NA | NA | CASSSPSKNIQYF
TRBV4-3 | NA | TRBD1 | CASSQLSAGGFDYGYTF
TRBV2 | NA | NA | CASSEAGGWNTEAFF
TRBV11-3 | NA | NA | CASSFGGGQDTQYF
TRBV30 | NA | NA | CAWSVAVNYGYTF
TRBV19 | NA | TRBD1 | CASSPDPGQLYEQYF
TRBV25-1 | NA | TRBD1 | CASSGTGVYSEQFF
TRBV5-6 | few | NA | CASSLGDNEQFF
TRBV9 | NA | NA | CASSVGRGRDEQFF
TRBV2 | NA | TRBD1 | CASLWTGFGEQYF
TRBV10-3 | NA | TRBD1 | CAIRPSTGPNTEAFF
TRBV19 | few | NA | CASSIGALSSYNEQFF
TRBV6-1 | NA | TRBD1 | CASRLAGGSSNEQFF
TRBV19 | NA | NA | CASSIGAVGTGYTF
TRBV6-6 | NA | TRBD1 | CASSYGTGVPEAFF
TRBV27 | NA | NA | CASSLIASAYEQYF
TRBV5-1 | NA | NA | CASSLGPGRSSYEQYF
TRBV7-2 | NA | TRBD1 | CASSSATGTGGTEAFF
TRBV2 | NA | NA | CASSEGRGTTEAFF
TRBV18 | NA | NA | CASSPKGGGETQYF
TRBV27 | NA | NA | CASSLWQGRTDTQYF
TRBV2 | NA | TRBD1 | CASSGAGGVADTQYF
TRBV2 | NA | NA | CASSVGGHYNNNEQFF
TRBV4-1 | NA | TRBD1 | CASSQVGDRVIGELFF
TRBV19 | NA | NA | CASSIAQGLFPQYF
TRBV27 | NA | NA | CASSWGLNTEAFF
TRBV7-9 | once | NA | CASSPLGWTEAFF
TRBV9 | NA | NA | CASSPLGRRSTDTQYF
TRBV11-1 | NA | NA | CASSLGQNTEAFF